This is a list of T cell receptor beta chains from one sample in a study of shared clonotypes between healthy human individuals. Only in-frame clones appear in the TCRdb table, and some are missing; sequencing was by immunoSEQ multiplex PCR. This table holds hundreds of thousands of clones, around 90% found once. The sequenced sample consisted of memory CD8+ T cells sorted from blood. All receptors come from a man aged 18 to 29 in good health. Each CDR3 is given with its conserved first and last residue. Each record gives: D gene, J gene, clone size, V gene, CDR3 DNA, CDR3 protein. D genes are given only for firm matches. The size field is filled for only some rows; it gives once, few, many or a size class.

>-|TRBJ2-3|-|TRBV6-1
TGTGCCAGCAGTGCGGGACTGGGCTTAGATACGCAGTATTTT
CASSAGLGLDTQYF
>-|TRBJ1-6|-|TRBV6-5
TGTGCCAGCAAAGGATGGGCTCCTAATAATTCACCCCTCCACTTT
CASKGWAPNNSPLHF
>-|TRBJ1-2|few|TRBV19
TGTGCCAGTAGTATGGGGACAAGCTCGTATGGCTACACCTTC
CASSMGTSSYGYTF
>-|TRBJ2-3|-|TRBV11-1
TGTGCCAGCAGCCTTTTGGGGGCGGGCGCTAGCACAGATACGCAGTATTTT
CASSLLGAGASTDTQYF
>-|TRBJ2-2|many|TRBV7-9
TGTGCCAGCACCCATTCGACAGAGAACACCGGGGAGCTGTTTTTT
CASTHSTENTGELFF
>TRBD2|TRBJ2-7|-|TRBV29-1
TGCAGCGTTCTTACCGGGACTAGCTTCTACGAGCAGTACTTC
CSVLTGTSFYEQYF
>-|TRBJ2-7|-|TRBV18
TGTGCCAGCTCACCAGACCCCTACGAGCAGTACTTC
CASSPDPYEQYF
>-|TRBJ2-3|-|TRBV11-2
TGTGCCAGCAGCTTAGAGAGTGGGACTGGTACGCAGTATTTT
CASSLESGTGTQYF
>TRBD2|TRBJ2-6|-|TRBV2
TGTGCCAGCAGTCGACTAGCCGGGGGGATCTGGGCCAACGTCCTGACTTTC
CASSRLAGGIWANVLTF
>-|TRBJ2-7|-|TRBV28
TGTGCCAGCAGTTTAGGTACTCCGGTCTACGAGCAGTACTTC
CASSLGTPVYEQYF
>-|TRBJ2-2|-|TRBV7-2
TGTGCCAGCAGCTTAGAGGGAACCAGCACCGGGGAGCTGTTTTTT
CASSLEGTSTGELFF
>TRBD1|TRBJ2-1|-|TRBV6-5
TGTGCCAGCAGTCCTAGGACAGGACTTGACTTAGAGCAGTTCTTC
CASSPRTGLDLEQFF